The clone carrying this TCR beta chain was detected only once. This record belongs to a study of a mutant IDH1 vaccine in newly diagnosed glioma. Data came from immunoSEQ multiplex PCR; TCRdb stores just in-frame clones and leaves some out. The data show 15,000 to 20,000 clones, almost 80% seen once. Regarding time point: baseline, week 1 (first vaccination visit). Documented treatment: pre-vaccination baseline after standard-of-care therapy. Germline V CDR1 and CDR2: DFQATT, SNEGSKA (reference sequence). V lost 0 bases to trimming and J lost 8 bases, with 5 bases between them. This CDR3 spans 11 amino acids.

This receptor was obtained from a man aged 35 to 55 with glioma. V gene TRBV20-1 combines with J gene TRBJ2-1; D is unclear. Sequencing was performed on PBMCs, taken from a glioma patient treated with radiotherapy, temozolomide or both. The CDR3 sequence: CSAREDDEQFF. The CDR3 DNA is TGCAGTGCTAGAGAGGACGATGAGCAGTTCTTC.